This T cell receptor beta chain was sequenced during a study of blood T cell repertoires in COVID-19. As for the study in general: PBMCs, B-cell-depleted T cells, or T cells provided the cDNA or gDNA that made up the material.

V was pared by 4 bases and J by 2 bases, with 10 bases of the junction left unmatched. Germline CDR1 and CDR2: KGHDR and SFDVKD. This CDR3 has 17 residues. Profiled with immunoSEQ multiplex PCR; TCRdb holds only in-frame clones, not every one. The repertoire includes 200,000 to 250,000 clones, 80% to 85% of them detected once, and approximately 6.2% sits in the top ten. Self-reported history from a screening survey and questionnaire set each donor's cohort. Input material: PBMCs or T cells enriched from blood (not recorded which). The chain joins TRBV24-1 to TRBJ1-5; 7 bases are a match to TRBD1. This clonotype originated in a middle-aged woman who had recovered from COVID-19. CDR3 DNA: TGTGCCACCAGTGACGGCACAGGGGCTCGGGGCAATCAGCCCCAGCATTTT. This encodes CATSDGTGARGNQPQHF.